This T cell receptor beta chain was sequenced for a study of T cells after yellow fever vaccination. The study's findings and limits: A large majority of primary-vaccination clones showed up again after the booster (around 96% CD4, about 90% CD8).

Only a few counts were recorded for this clonotype. Its target is not known. TCRdb re-called the 5' RACE reads with MiXCR, one entry per CDR3 protein. Of about 320,000 distinct CDR3 sequences listed, about 10% were seen once; the top ten hold around 3.2%. This CDR3 spans 14 amino acids. V lost 7 bases to trimming and J lost 7 bases, with 16 bases between them. Sequences were derived from CD4+ T cells sorted from PBMCs, sampled 45 days after the yellow fever booster vaccination. This sequence was found in a man aged 18 to 29 who received the YFV17D yellow fever vaccine. This sequence joins TRBV12-3 or TRBV12-4 and TRBJ1-4, with D perhaps TRBD1 (5 bases). The CDR3 loop is CASTWGGSVEKLFF. The CDR3, as DNA: TGTGCCAGCACCTGGGGGGGGTCGGTTGAAAAACTGTTTTTT.